The present TCR beta chain was sequenced within a study of shared clonotypes between healthy human individuals. Regarding the study as a whole: Among non-shared clonotypes, generation probabilities were lower than among those shared by all four donors. In the sorted subsets, rarefaction showed sequencing was incomplete despite large depth. Larger estimated richness was generally recorded for naive subsets relative to memory subsets.

This clone was recorded once. The antigen is unknown. Some clones are missing from TCRdb's copy, which holds only in-frame ones; the method was immunoSEQ multiplex PCR. The sample lists roughly 550,000 clones; less than 97% were seen once. Positively selected for CCR7, the CD45RO-negative cells used as naive CD8 cells excluded terminally differentiated effector memory CD45RA+ cells. There were no recent acute infections or vaccinations among the donors, who were healthy HIV-negative adults. The receptor was derived from a young woman in good health. Specimen: naive CD8+ T cells sorted from blood.

The CDR3 here is CASSMVVTGELFF. The CDR3 DNA sequence: TGTGCCAGTAGTATGGTAGTCACCGGGGAGCTGTTTTTT. The chain is built from TRBV19 and TRBJ2-2; no firm D call. The germline CDR1 and CDR2 sequences are LNHDA and SQIVND (reference sequence). V was cut by 3 bases and J by 4 bases, with 6 bases left in between. This CDR3 has 13 residues.